The subject of this entry is one T cell receptor beta chain. Some clones are missing from TCRdb's copy, which holds only in-frame ones; the method was immunoSEQ multiplex PCR. In the table there are 35,000 to 45,000 clones, just over 85% of which are singletons. The sample comes from a study of OX40 agonist ivuxolimab in advanced cancers. Trimming cost V 7 bases and J 5 bases; bases outside gene matches: 6. CDR1 SGDLS and CDR2 YYNGEE come from the germline V gene. This CDR3 region has 14 residues. The rearrangement uses TRBV9 and TRBJ2-1; the match to TRBD2 covers 10 bases. Material: CD4+ or CD8+ T cells sorted from blood, obtained in a trial of the OX40 agonist ivuxolimab. The receptor comes from an adult with an advanced solid tumor such as melanoma, head and neck, liver or kidney cancer. CDR3 sequence: CASGRAGGHNEQFF. CDR3 bases: TGTGCCAGCGGACGAGCGGGGGGGCACAATGAGCAGTTCTTC.